Below are 30 T cell receptor beta chains sequenced from a single sample in a study of shared clonotypes between healthy human individuals. The naive CD8 population came from CD45RO-negative cells selected for CCR7, without terminally differentiated effector memory CD45RA+ cells. Only in-frame clones appear in the TCRdb table, and some are missing; sequencing was by immunoSEQ multiplex PCR. The sample has around 2,000,000 clones; roughly 91% are singletons. Sequenced material: naive CD8+ T cells from PBMCs. These receptors were taken from a man between 18 and 29 years old in good health. Some clones in this sample may be carry-over from other donors' samples.

This rearrangement joins TRBV19 to TRBJ2-2; D might be TRBD2 (5 bases). Germline CDR1 LNHDA, CDR2 SQIVND (reference sequence). Trimming stripped 6 bases from V and 2 bases from J, with 13 bases between. CDR3 length: 15 amino acids. CDR3 nucleotides: TGTGCCAGTAGCATCCGTGGACTCAACACCGGGGAGCTGTTTTTT. Amino acid sequence: CASSIRGLNTGELFF.

The genes are TRBV15 and TRBJ1-5, with D perhaps matching TRBD2 (6 bases). The tail of the sequence fits TRBJ2-3 better, so the J call may be wrong. Germline CDR1 is LNHNV and CDR2 is YYDKDF (reference sequence). The CDR3 has 13 amino acids. The CDR3 loop reads CATSGGAGQPQYF. The CDR3 DNA is TGTGCCACCAGCGGCGGGGCCGGTCAGCCCCAGTATTTT.

This sequence joins TRBV9 and TRBJ2-1, with a weak D call TRBD1 (6 bases). CDR3 length: 16 residues. V lost 0 bases and J 1 base, leaving 11 bases between the germline ends. Germline values: CDR1 SGDLS, CDR2 YYNGEE. CDR3 coding DNA: TGTGCCAGCAGCGTAGACAGGGTTGGTTCCTACAATGAGCAGTTCTTC. This gives the protein CASSVDRVGSYNEQFF.

As to this clone: The same CDR3 also results from other DNA sequences found in this sample. The chain employs TRBV7-9 and TRBJ1-1; D is unresolved. Per the germline V gene, CDR1 is SEHNR and CDR2 is FQNEAQ (reference sequence). The CDR3 covers 11 residues. The V end was cut by 2 bases, the J end by 6 bases, with 4 bases between. CDR3 protein: CASSLTPEAFF. In DNA form, the CDR3 reads TGTGCCAGCAGCTTAACCCCTGAAGCTTTCTTT.

As concerns this clone: The identical CDR3 is also encoded by other nucleotide sequences in the sample. J is TRBJ2-5 and V is TRBV28, with D hard to call. The V and J ends lost 5 bases and 4 bases respectively, with 8 bases between them. Germline CDR1 reads MDHEN; CDR2 reads SYDVKM. The CDR3 is made up of 12 amino acids. The DNA for the CDR3 is TGTGCCAGCAGTCTCCTGGGAGAGACCCAGTACTTC. Translating gives CASSLLGETQYF. Combining the CDR3 with reference TRBV28 and TRBJ2-5 gives the whole variable domain DVKVTQSSRYLVKRTGEKVFLECVQDMDHENMFWYRQDPGLGLRLIYFSYDVKMKEKGDIPEGYSVSREKKERFSLILESASTNQTSMYLCASSLLGETQYFGPGTRLLVL.

The chain has TRBV28 and TRBJ2-7; 12 bases are shared with TRBD2. The CDR3 runs 15 residues. CDR1 is MDHEN, CDR2 SYDVKM, per germline. V was clipped by 6 bases and J by 4 bases; unmatched bases: 7. CDR3 region: CASSPGLAGWYEQYF. CDR3 nucleotides: TGTGCCAGCAGCCCGGGACTAGCGGGTTGGTACGAGCAGTACTTC.

For this clone: Different DNA sequences within this sample yield the same CDR3. The chain employs TRBV19 and TRBJ2-1; D gene ambiguous. This CDR3 is 13 amino acids long. V was clipped by 5 bases and J by 0 bases, with 5 bases between them. The germline V gene encodes CDR1 LNHDA and CDR2 SQIVND (reference sequence). CDR3 sequence reads: CASSDSSYNEQFF. As DNA, the CDR3 is TGTGCCAGTAGTGATAGCTCCTACAATGAGCAGTTCTTC. Filled out from reference TRBV19 and TRBJ2-1, the complete variable domain reads DGGITQSPKYLFRKEGQNVTLSCEQNLNHDAMYWYRQDPGQGLRLIYYSQIVNDFQKGDIAEGYSVSREKKESFPLTVTSAQKNPTAFYLCASSDSSYNEQFFGPGTRLTVL.

This clone appeared a few times. The V call is TRBV11-2, the J call TRBJ1-1, with D possibly matching TRBD1 (6 bases). Between the trimmed V and J ends, which lost 4 bases and 4 bases, there was a span of 13 bases. CDR1 and CDR2 from the germline V gene are SGHAT and FQNNGV. The CDR3 runs to 14 residues. The CDR3 spells CASSWEQGFTEAFF. The CDR3 nucleotides read TGTGCCAGCAGCTGGGAACAGGGTTTCACTGAAGCTTTCTTT.

This chain links TRBV5-6 with TRBJ2-7; D is possibly TRBD2 (6 bases). V was pared by 4 bases and J by 0 bases, with 14 bases between. The CDR3 covers 15 residues. The V gene's germline CDR1 is SGHDT and CDR2 YYEEEE. CDR3 amino acids: CASSPEAGLSYEQYF. Here the CDR3 DNA reads TGTGCCAGCAGCCCGGAAGCGGGCCTCTCCTACGAGCAGTACTTC.

The chain links TRBV6-1 to TRBJ2-5; the match to TRBD2 covers 7 bases. Germline lookup yields CDR1 MNHNS and CDR2 SASEGT. V dropped 2 bases and J dropped 4; count of bases not matched to a gene: 4. The CDR3 is 14 amino acids. The CDR3 DNA reads TGTGCCAGCAGTGAATTGGGGGGGAGAGAGACCCAGTACTTC. This encodes CASSELGGRETQYF.

This chain joins TRBV21-1 and TRBJ1-5. TRBV21-1 is given as a pseudogene. This CDR3 has 17 residues. This CDR3 is CASSKGHGGRSNQPQHF. The CDR3 nucleotides read TGTGCCAGCAGCAAAGGGCATGGGGGTCGTAGCAATCAGCCCCAGCATTTT.

The CDR3 DNA is TGTGCCAGCAGTGGGACAGGGGGCGAGCAGTACTTC. Protein product: CASSGTGGEQYF. This sequence joins TRBV2 and TRBJ2-5, with 10 bases lining up with TRBD1. Judging by the DNA end, TRBJ2-7 fits better; the J call may be wrong. CDR1 and CDR2 (germline): SNHLY, FYNNEI. The length of the CDR3 is 12 residues.

This chain links TRBV15 with TRBJ2-1; D is unresolved. Looked up from germline, CDR1 is LNHNV and CDR2 is YYDKDF (reference sequence). Trimming took off 3 bases at V and 8 bases at J, with 8 bases between the two ends. The CDR3 runs to 12 residues. The CDR3 spells CATSSGGYEQFF. CDR3 nucleotide sequence: TGTGCCACCAGCAGCGGCGGCTATGAGCAGTTCTTC.

The chain carries TRBV7-9 and TRBJ2-1; D not certain. CDR1 is SEHNR and CDR2 is FQNEAQ in the germline V gene (reference sequence). Trimming shortened V by 5 bases and J by 8 bases, and 10 bases separated the two germline ends. The CDR3 loop spans 12 amino acids. CDR3 coding DNA: TGTGCCAGCAGCCCCGCGGTAGATGAGCAGTTCTTC. The encoded protein is CASSPAVDEQFF.

This clone occurred a few times. The same CDR3 can be traced to other DNA sequences in this sample. V gene TRBV28 combines with J gene TRBJ1-5, with TRBD1 matching over 7 bases. V lost 5 bases, J lost 5 bases, and 3 bases stayed unmatched. CDR1 MDHEN and CDR2 SYDVKM come from the germline V gene. The CDR3 length is 13 residues. CDR3 nucleotide sequence: TGTGCCAGCAGTCGACAGGGTGATCAGCCCCAGCATTTT. Amino acid sequence: CASSRQGDQPQHF.

In its sample, this clone was seen once. This chain joins TRBV21-1 and TRBJ1-5; the tabulated D call, TRBD1, remains unverified against the DNA. TRBV21-1 is a pseudogene segment. This CDR3 contains 14 residues. The CDR3 sequence: CASSKAPTNQPQHF. The DNA of the CDR3 is TGTGCCAGCAGCAAAGCTCCCACAAATCAGCCCCAGCATTTT.

V and J are TRBV7-6 and TRBJ1-1, with a tentative D call TRBD1 (6 bases). Germline values: CDR1 SGHVS, CDR2 FNYEAQ. This CDR3 is 14 amino acids long. V dropped 6 bases and J dropped 5 bases, with 16 bases sitting between them. Here the CDR3 DNA reads TGTGCCAGCAGTGGGGGCTCCCGAAGGACTGAAGCTTTCTTT. It yields the protein CASSGGSRRTEAFF.

The V gene is TRBV4-1, the J gene TRBJ1-4; TRBD1 matches at 9 bases. The germline V gene has CDR1 MGHRA and CDR2 YSYEKL. The CDR3 is made up of 15 amino acids. After removal of 2 bases from V and 8 bases from J, the junction contained 6 bases not matched to a gene. The CDR3 coding sequence is TGCGCCAGCAGCCAACCCGGGACAGGGCGGGAAAAACTGTTTTTT. Translation: CASSQPGTGREKLFF.

The chain joins TRBV21-1 to TRBJ2-7; the table's D call, TRBD2, was not checked against the DNA. TRBV21-1 is an annotated pseudogene. This CDR3 is 18 amino acids long. The CDR3 DNA is TGTGCCAGCAGAAAAGGTCACTCACTAGCGGGAGGGTCCTACGAGCAGTACTTC. It encodes CASRKGHSLAGGSYEQYF.

This chain joins TRBV6-1 and TRBJ1-1; D unresolved. This CDR3 is built from 14 residues. Trimming left V 1 base short and J 1 base short, with 7 bases between. Per the germline V gene, CDR1 is MNHNS and CDR2 is SASEGT. The CDR3 region is CASSEVWGNTEAFF. As DNA, the CDR3 is TGTGCCAGCAGTGAAGTTTGGGGGAACACTGAAGCTTTCTTT.

This rearrangement joins TRBV29-1 to TRBJ1-2; tentative D call: TRBD1 (5 bases). Germline lookup yields CDR1 SQVTM and CDR2 ANQGSEA. The V and J ends lost 1 base and 2 bases respectively, with 8 bases between them. The CDR3 covers 13 residues. The CDR3 region has the DNA TGCAGCGTTGAAGGTACAGGCAACTATGGCTACACCTTC. Encoded protein: CSVEGTGNYGYTF.

The chain uses TRBV7-2 and TRBJ2-1; 9 nucleotides agree with TRBD1. V lost 8 bases to trimming and J lost 0 bases; unmatched junction nucleotides: 5. CDR3 length: 15 residues. Per germline, CDR1 SGHTA and CDR2 FQGNSA. Here the CDR3 DNA reads TGTGCCAGCGGGGACAGGGAAAGCTCCTACAATGAGCAGTTCTTC. Translated, it gives CASGDRESSYNEQFF.

This clone was recorded once. The chain couples TRBV9 to TRBJ1-1; possible D gene TRBD1, 6 bases. The CDR3 covers 16 residues. V was cut by 0 bases and J by 1 base, with 13 bases left in between. CDR1 and CDR2 from the germline V gene are SGDLS and YYNGEE. CDR3 in amino acids: CASSVAQGKGNTEAFF. CDR3 nucleotides: TGTGCCAGCAGCGTAGCCCAGGGGAAGGGGAACACTGAAGCTTTCTTT.

Details on this clone: Other DNA variants within this sample encode the same CDR3. The gene calls are TRBV7-9 and TRBJ1-2; no clear D. The germline CDR1 and CDR2 sequences are SEHNR and FQNEAQ (reference sequence). The CDR3 extends over 14 amino acids. V lost 0 bases, J lost 4 bases, and 9 bases lay in between. The CDR3: CASSLAGGGYGYTF. In DNA, the CDR3 is TGTGCCAGCAGCTTAGCGGGCGGAGGCTATGGCTACACCTTC.

The chain combines TRBV2 with TRBJ2-7; 7 bases are a match to TRBD1. The CDR3 is 14 residues long. Germline CDR1 reads SNHLY; CDR2 reads FYNNEI. J lost 4 bases, V lost 7 bases, and 10 bases had no gene match. The DNA for the CDR3 is TGTGCCAGCATAGGTCGGGACAGAGCTTACGAGCAGTACTTC. Amino acids: CASIGRDRAYEQYF. Full variable domain (rest looked up from reference TRBV2 and TRBJ2-7): EPEVTQTPSHQVTQMGQEVILRCVPISNHLYFYWYRQILGQKVEFLVSFYNNEISEKSEIFDDQFSVERPDGSNFTLKIRSTKLEDSAMYFCASIGRDRAYEQYFGPGTRLTVT.

J is TRBJ2-3 and V is TRBV19; D ambiguous. Trimming shortened V by 0 bases and J by 6 bases, and 22 bases separated the two germline ends. CDR3 length: 18 amino acids. Germline CDR1 and CDR2: LNHDA and SQIVND (reference sequence). CDR3 bases: TGTGCCAGTAGTATAGACCCCCCAATAAGCGCCCAGGAGGATACGCAGTATTTT. Residues: CASSIDPPISAQEDTQYF. The full variable domain, completed using reference TRBV19 and TRBJ2-3, is DGGITQSPKYLFRKEGQNVTLSCEQNLNHDAMYWYRQDPGQGLRLIYYSQIVNDFQKGDIAEGYSVSREKKESFPLTVTSAQKNPTAFYLCASSIDPPISAQEDTQYFGPGTRLTVL.

The chain carries TRBV14 and TRBJ2-5, with TRBD2 identical over 7 bases. The V gene's germline CDR1 is SGHDN and CDR2 FVKESK. This CDR3 region has 15 residues. Trimming at V came to 3 bases and at J to 3 bases, leaving 7 bases not matched to a gene. The CDR3 is CASSHRDYQEETQYF. In DNA form, the CDR3 reads TGTGCCAGCAGCCACCGGGACTACCAGGAAGAGACCCAGTACTTC.

The chain has TRBV19 and TRBJ2-7; 7 nucleotides line up with TRBD1. Germline loops: CDR1 LNHDA, CDR2 SQIVND (reference sequence). The junction had 8 bases not matched to a gene; V was cut back by 7 bases and J by 5 bases. This CDR3 is built from 13 residues. This CDR3 reads CASKGGAVDEQYF. The CDR3 nucleotides are TGTGCCAGTAAAGGGGGCGCGGTCGACGAGCAGTACTTC.

On this clone itself: Its ends do not fully match the called genes, so a read error is possible. This CDR3 is CVSSFSTDTQYF. The CDR3 DNA reads TGTGTCAGCAGTTTTAGCACAGATACGCAGTATTTT. The chain employs TRBV27 and TRBJ2-3; D not resolved. This CDR3 has 12 residues. Looked up from germline, CDR1 is MNHEY and CDR2 is SMNVEV (reference sequence).

The gene calls are TRBV6-5 and TRBJ1-5, with D maybe TRBD1 (5 bases). This CDR3 has 14 amino acids. In germline, CDR1 is MNHEY, CDR2 SVGAGI. V lost 6 bases and J 0 bases, leaving 9 bases between the germline ends. The CDR3 region is CASRDSYSNQPQHF. The DNA for the CDR3 is TGTGCCAGCAGAGACAGTTATAGCAATCAGCCCCAGCATTTT.